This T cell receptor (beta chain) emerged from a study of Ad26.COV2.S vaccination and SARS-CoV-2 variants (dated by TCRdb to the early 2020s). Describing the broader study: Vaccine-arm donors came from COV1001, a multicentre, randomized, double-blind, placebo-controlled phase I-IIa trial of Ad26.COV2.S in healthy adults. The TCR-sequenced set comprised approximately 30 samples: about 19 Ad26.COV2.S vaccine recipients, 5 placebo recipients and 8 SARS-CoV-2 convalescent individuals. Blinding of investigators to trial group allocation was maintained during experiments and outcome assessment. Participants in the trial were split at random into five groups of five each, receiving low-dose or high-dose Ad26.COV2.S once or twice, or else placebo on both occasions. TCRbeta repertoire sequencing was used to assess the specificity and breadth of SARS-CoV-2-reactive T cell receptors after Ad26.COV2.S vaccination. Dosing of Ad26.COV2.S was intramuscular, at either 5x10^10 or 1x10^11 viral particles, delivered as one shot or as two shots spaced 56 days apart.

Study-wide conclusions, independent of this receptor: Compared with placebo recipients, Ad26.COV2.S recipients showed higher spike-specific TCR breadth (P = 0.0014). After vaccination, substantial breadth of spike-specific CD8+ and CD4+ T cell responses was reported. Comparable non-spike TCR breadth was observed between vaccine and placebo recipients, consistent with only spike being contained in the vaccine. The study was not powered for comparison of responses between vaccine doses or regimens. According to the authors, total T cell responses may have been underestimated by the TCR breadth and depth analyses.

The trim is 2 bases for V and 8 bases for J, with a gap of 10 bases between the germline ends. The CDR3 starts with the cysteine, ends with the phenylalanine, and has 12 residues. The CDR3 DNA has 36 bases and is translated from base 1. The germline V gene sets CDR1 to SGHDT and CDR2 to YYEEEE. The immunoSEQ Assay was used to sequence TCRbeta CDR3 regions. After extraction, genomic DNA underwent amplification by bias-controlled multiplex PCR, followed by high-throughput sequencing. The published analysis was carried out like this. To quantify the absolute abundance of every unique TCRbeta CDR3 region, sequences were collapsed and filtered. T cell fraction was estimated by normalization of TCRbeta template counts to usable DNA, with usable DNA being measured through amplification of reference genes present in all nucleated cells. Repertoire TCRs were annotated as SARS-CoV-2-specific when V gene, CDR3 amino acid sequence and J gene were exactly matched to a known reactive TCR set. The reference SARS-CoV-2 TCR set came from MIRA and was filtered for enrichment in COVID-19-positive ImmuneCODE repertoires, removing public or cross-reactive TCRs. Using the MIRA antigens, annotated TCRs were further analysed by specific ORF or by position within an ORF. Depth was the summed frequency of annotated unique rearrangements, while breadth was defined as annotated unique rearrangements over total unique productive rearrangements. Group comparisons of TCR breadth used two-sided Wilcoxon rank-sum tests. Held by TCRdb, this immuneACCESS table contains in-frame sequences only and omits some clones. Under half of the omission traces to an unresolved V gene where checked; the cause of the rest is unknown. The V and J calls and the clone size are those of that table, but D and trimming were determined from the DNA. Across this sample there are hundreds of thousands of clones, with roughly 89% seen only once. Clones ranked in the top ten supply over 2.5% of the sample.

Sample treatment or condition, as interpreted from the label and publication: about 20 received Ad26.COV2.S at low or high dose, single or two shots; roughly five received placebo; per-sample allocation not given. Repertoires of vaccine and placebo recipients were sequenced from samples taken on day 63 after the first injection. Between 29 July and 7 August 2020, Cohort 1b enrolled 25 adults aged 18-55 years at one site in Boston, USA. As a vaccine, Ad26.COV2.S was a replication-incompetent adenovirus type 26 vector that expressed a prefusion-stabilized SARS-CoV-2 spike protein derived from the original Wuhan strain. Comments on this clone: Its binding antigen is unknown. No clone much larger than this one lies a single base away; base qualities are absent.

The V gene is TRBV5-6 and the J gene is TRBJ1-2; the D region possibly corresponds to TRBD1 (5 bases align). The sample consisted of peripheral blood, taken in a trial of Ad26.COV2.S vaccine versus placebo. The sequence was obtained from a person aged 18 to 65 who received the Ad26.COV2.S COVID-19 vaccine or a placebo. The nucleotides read TGTGCCAGCAGCTTCCTGCGGGACGGCTACACCTTC. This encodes CASSFLRDGYTF. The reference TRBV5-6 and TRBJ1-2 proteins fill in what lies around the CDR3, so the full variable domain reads DAGVTQSPTHLIKTRGQQVTLRCSPKSGHDTVSWYQQALGQGPQFIFQYYEEEERQRGNFPDRFSGHQFPNYSSELNVNALLLGDSALYLCASSFLRDGYTFGSGTRLTVV.